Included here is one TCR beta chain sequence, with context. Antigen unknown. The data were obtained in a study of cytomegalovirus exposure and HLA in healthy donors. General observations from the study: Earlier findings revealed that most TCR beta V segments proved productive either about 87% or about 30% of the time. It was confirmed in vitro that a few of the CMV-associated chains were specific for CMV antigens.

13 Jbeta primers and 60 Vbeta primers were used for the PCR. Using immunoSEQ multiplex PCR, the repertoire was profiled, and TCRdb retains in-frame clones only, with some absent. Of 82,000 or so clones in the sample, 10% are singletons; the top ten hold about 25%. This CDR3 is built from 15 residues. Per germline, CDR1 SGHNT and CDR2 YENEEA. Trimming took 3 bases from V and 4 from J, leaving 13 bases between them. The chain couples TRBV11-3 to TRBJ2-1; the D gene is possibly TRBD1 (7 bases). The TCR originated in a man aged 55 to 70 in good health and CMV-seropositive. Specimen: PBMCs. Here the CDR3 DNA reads TGTGCCAGCAGCTTGGGCGGGACAGTTTACAATGAGCAGTTCTTC. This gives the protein CASSLGGTVYNEQFF.